This entry lists 27 T cell receptor beta chains sequenced from one sample in a study of identical twins (dated by TCRdb to about 2016). Library preparation employed 5' RACE. Sequenced using an Illumina HiSeq 2000. TCRdb ran its own pipeline on the public reads, namely fastp trimming at Q25 and MiXCR clone calling, and kept in-frame beta chains. Rows with one shared CDR3 protein collapse into an entry with the most common genes and DNA. The sample includes hundreds of thousands of distinct CDR3 sequences, with roughly 6.6% observed a single time. Jointly, the top ten make up approximately 1.5% of the sample. In addition, the sample was reused for a study of yellow fever vaccine responses in identical twins.

The sequenced sample consisted of PBMCs. The receptors originated from a woman younger than 30 in good health.

This clonotype was found many times. The V gene is TRBV7-8, the J gene TRBJ2-7, with TRBD2 matching over 7 bases. Unmatched junction bases numbered 16, after V lost 5 bases and J lost 3 bases. The CDR3 sequence is 17 residues long. Germline V lookup: CDR1 SGHVS, CDR2 FQNEAQ. The CDR3 DNA reads TGTGCCAGCAGCACTGGACTAGTAGTTATAAGCTACTACGAGCAGTACTTC. The encoded protein is CASSTGLVVISYYEQYF.

The chain links TRBV15 to TRBJ1-2, with D unresolved. The CDR3 covers 16 residues. Trimming removed 3 bases from V and 5 bases from J, with 19 bases in between. In germline, CDR1 is LNHNV, CDR2 YYDKDF (reference sequence). Here the CDR3 DNA reads TGTGCCACCAGCAGGGGAAGGGCAGAGACGTCTTATGGCTACACCTTC. Protein: CATSRGRAETSYGYTF.

The chain couples TRBV10-3 to TRBJ2-1; D may be TRBD2 (5 bases). The CDR3 loop spans 14 amino acids. V lost 4 bases, J lost 7 bases, and 14 bases lay in between. Germline CDR1 and CDR2: ENHRY and SYGVKD. The CDR3 nucleotides are TGTGCCATCAGTGGGCGGACTGTCGAGAATGAGCAGTTCTTC. Translated: CAISGRTVENEQFF.

This clonotype was detected many times. J is TRBJ2-3 and V is TRBV4-2, with 7 positions matching TRBD2. This CDR3 region has 16 residues. With V trimmed by 4 bases and J by 5 bases, 12 bases remained unmatched. Germline V gene lookup returns CDR1 LGHNA and CDR2 YNFKEQ. The CDR3 coding sequence is TGTGCCAGCAGCCCCACGGGAGGCCCATCGCGAGATACGCAGTATTTT. Its protein is CASSPTGGPSRDTQYF.

The chain employs TRBV19 and TRBJ2-5; possibly TRBD2 for D (6 bases). This CDR3 spans 14 amino acids. The V gene's germline CDR1 is LNHDA and CDR2 SQIVND (reference sequence). With 6 bases removed from V and 5 bases from J, the gap between germline ends came to 16 bases. CDR3 residues: CASRSYGAGETQYF. The CDR3 bases are TGTGCCAGTAGGTCCTACGGGGCGGGGGAGACCCAGTACTTC.

The chain is built from TRBV7-2 and TRBJ2-7, with a possible D match to TRBD1 (6 bases). V was pared by 4 bases and J by 4 bases, with 11 bases between. Germline V CDR1 and CDR2: SGHTA, FQGNSA. This CDR3 spans 13 amino acids. The CDR3 bases are TGTGCCAGCAGCTCTTCGACAGGTTACGAGCAGTACGTC. Encoded protein: CASSSSTGYEQYV.

This clonotype showed up many times. The chain links TRBV7-8 to TRBJ1-6; D is ambiguous. Trimming stripped 7 bases from V and 5 bases from J, with 21 bases between. The CDR3 is made up of 17 amino acids. Germline V CDR1 and CDR2: SGHVS, FQNEAQ. Here the CDR3 DNA reads TGTGCCAGCACCCTTGATAGGTCCCCCCTCAATAATTCACCCCTCCACTTT. Amino acids: CASTLDRSPLNNSPLHF.

At least ten counts were recorded for this clonotype. This chain connects TRBV12-3 or TRBV12-4 to TRBJ2-1; TRBD2 matches at 14 bases. V shed 6 bases and J 3 bases; nucleotides not matched to a gene: 1. The CDR3 is made up of 15 amino acids. CDR3 amino acids: CASSGLAGGYNEQFF. The CDR3 coding sequence is TGTGCCAGCAGCGGACTAGCGGGAGGCTACAATGAGCAGTTCTTC.

This clonotype appeared many times. The chain has TRBV6-5 and TRBJ2-4; 7 bases agree with TRBD1. CDR1 and CDR2 (germline): MNHEY, SVGAGI. The CDR3 runs to 13 residues. The V gene end was trimmed by 7 bases and the J gene end by 7 bases; junction bases not matched to a gene: 7. The CDR3 spells CASTSQGENIQYF. DNA for the CDR3: TGTGCCAGCACTTCCCAGGGGGAGAACATTCAGTACTTC.

Note on this clonotype: A much larger clonotype is one base distant, so this may be a read error. The V and J genes are TRBV7-9 and TRBJ2-3, with 10 positions matching TRBD2. This CDR3 is built from 16 residues. The V gene's germline CDR1 is SEHNR and CDR2 FQNEAQ (reference sequence). CDR3 bases: TGTGCCAGAGCTAGCGGGAGCTTATCTAGCACAGTTACGCAGTATTTT. Its translation is CARASGSLSSTVTQYF.

This clonotype was seen only a few times. The rearrangement links TRBV25-1 to TRBJ2-3; 8 positions match TRBD1. In germline, CDR1 is MGHDK, CDR2 SYGVNS. The CDR3 has 15 residues. J was trimmed by 2 bases and V by 4 bases; bases with no gene match: 5. Here the CDR3 reads CASSGWTGPTDTQYF. CDR3 nucleotide sequence: TGTGCCAGCAGTGGATGGACAGGGCCCACAGATACGCAGTATTTT.

The rearrangement links TRBV4-1 to TRBJ2-1; the D is unclear. Per the germline V gene, CDR1 is MGHRA and CDR2 is YSYEKL. This CDR3 has 14 amino acids. Trimming shortened V by 0 bases and J by 6 bases, and 9 bases separated the two germline ends. CDR3 sequence reads: CASSQDYSGNEQFF. For the CDR3, the DNA is TGCGCCAGCAGCCAAGACTACAGTGGCAATGAGCAGTTCTTC.

The rearrangement joins TRBV7-2 to TRBJ2-7, with a tentative D call TRBD2 (7 bases). Looked up from germline, CDR1 is SGHTA and CDR2 is FQGNSA. The CDR3 sequence is 15 residues long. V lost 2 bases and J 3 bases, leaving 14 bases between the germline ends. This chain's CDR3 is CASSLISGGGYEQYV. Written as DNA, the CDR3 is TGTGCCAGCAGCTTAATCTCGGGGGGCGGCTACGAGCAGTACGTC.

This clonotype occurred a few times. The gene calls are TRBV4-1 and TRBJ2-2, with no clear D. The CDR3 covers 12 residues. The germline V and J ends were trimmed by 4 bases and 8 bases, with 8 bases remaining between them. Germline lookup yields CDR1 MGHRA and CDR2 YSYEKL. The CDR3, as DNA: TGCGCCAGCAGCCTCTCCTTTGGGGAGCTGTTTTTT. It specifies CASSLSFGELFF.

This clonotype has ten or more counts. The V gene is TRBV27, the J gene TRBJ1-5, with TRBD1 matching 9 bases. Germline trimming cut 5 bases from V and 5 bases from J; bases unmatched to any gene: 4. Germline V gene sequence: CDR1 MNHEY, CDR2 SMNVEV (reference sequence). This CDR3 comprises 14 residues. In DNA form, the CDR3 reads TGTGCCAGCAGTCCCAACAGGGGGCATCAGCCCCAGCATTTT. Encoded protein: CASSPNRGHQPQHF.

The CDR3 region is CASSRGGQAFEQFF. In nucleotides, the CDR3 is TGTGCCAGCAGCCGGGGTGGACAGGCGTTTGAGCAGTTCTTC. The rearrangement links TRBV7-8 to TRBJ2-1; the match to TRBD1 covers 7 bases. The CDR3 runs 14 residues. Trimming at V came to 5 bases and at J to 9 bases, leaving 10 bases not matched to a gene. Germline loops: CDR1 SGHVS, CDR2 FQNEAQ.

This chain links TRBV13 with TRBJ2-7, with 9 bases lining up with TRBD2. Germline assignment: CDR1 PRHDT and CDR2 FYEKMQ (reference sequence). The length of the CDR3 is 17 residues. V lost 4 bases and J lost 4; bases outside the gene matches: 14. The CDR3 nucleotides read TGTGCCAGCAGCTCAGATGGAGCTAGCGGGATCAGTTACGAGCAGTACTTC. It is translated as CASSSDGASGISYEQYF.

In this sample, this clonotype turned up many times. The chain recombines TRBV4-1 with TRBJ2-3; D ambiguous. Deletions cut 0 bases from V and 0 bases from J, with 7 bases between. CDR1 and CDR2 from the germline V gene are MGHRA and YSYEKL. CDR3 length: 15 amino acids. The DNA of the CDR3 is TGCGCCAGCAGCCAAGATTATTACAGCACAGATACGCAGTATTTT. Amino acids: CASSQDYYSTDTQYF.

This clonotype came up a few times. The V and J genes are TRBV18 and TRBJ2-3; 10 bases align to TRBD2. Germline CDR1 reads KGHSH; CDR2 reads LQKENI. Germline trimming cut 3 bases from V and 1 base from J; bases unmatched to any gene: 4. The CDR3 totals 16 residues. The CDR3 DNA reads TGTGCCAGCTCACCCCCGGGACTAGCGCGCACAGATACGCAGTATTTT. Its protein is CASSPPGLARTDTQYF.

This clonotype has just a few counts. The chain couples TRBV3-1 to TRBJ1-3, with D unresolved. The V gene lost 0 bases and the J gene lost 7 bases, with 7 bases spanning the gap. Germline CDR1 is LGHDT and CDR2 is YNNKEL (reference sequence). CDR3 length: 13 residues. CDR3 in amino acids: CASSQDGWNTIYF. The CDR3 coding sequence is TGTGCCAGCAGCCAAGATGGGTGGAACACCATATATTTT.

This clonotype was counted ten times or more. V is TRBV5-1 and J is TRBJ2-1; unclear D gene. CDR1 and CDR2 from the germline V gene are SGHRS and YFSETQ. The V gene lost 7 bases and the J gene lost 6 bases, with 23 bases spanning the gap. This CDR3 is 16 amino acids long. The CDR3 region is CASLGRDGALGNEQFF. The CDR3 bases are TGCGCCAGCTTAGGAAGAGACGGAGCCTTGGGCAATGAGCAGTTCTTC.

Many counts were recorded for this clonotype. The chain carries TRBV29-1 and TRBJ2-7, with D maybe TRBD1 (6 bases). The CDR3 length is 13 residues. Germline V gives CDR1 SQVTM, CDR2 ANQGSEA. V lost 4 bases to trimming and J lost 4 bases, with 14 bases between them. The CDR3: CSVARTEAYEQYF. Here the CDR3 DNA reads TGCAGCGTTGCCCGGACAGAAGCTTACGAGCAGTACTTC.

To note about this clonotype: Sequence at one end of the junction differs from germline and may be a read error. This chain connects TRBV19 to TRBJ1-2; unclear D gene. The CDR3 has 12 residues. Germline assignment: CDR1 LNHDA and CDR2 SQIVND (reference sequence). The CDR3 DNA reads as TGCGATGTCGGCCGGACCAACTATGGCTACACCTTC. Translation: CDVGRTNYGYTF.

The chain employs TRBV27 and TRBJ2-7, with TRBD1 identical over 7 bases. Germline CDR1 MNHEY, CDR2 SMNVEV (reference sequence). The CDR3 is made up of 15 amino acids. With V trimmed by 5 bases and J by 2 bases, 9 bases remained unmatched. The CDR3 DNA reads TGTGCCAGCAGTGCCTCGGGACAGCCAACCTACGAGCAGTACTTC. Translating it yields CASSASGQPTYEQYF.

This clonotype occurred many times. This may stem from a read error, because a much larger clone lies one nucleotide away. V usage is TRBV3-1 and J usage is TRBJ2-1; D unresolved. The CDR3 covers 13 residues. Between the trimmed V and J ends, which lost 5 bases and 0 bases, there was a span of 5 bases. Germline V gives CDR1 LGHDT, CDR2 YNNKEL (reference sequence). This CDR3 is CASSSRSYNEQFF. The CDR3, as DNA: TGTGCCAGCAGCTCCCGCTCCTACAATGAGCAGTTCTTC.

This clonotype was seen a handful of times. The chain employs TRBV5-6 and TRBJ1-2; 7 bases align to TRBD1. V lost 4 bases, J lost 4 bases, and 7 bases stayed unmatched. The CDR3 has 14 residues. Germline V gene lookup returns CDR1 SGHDT and CDR2 YYEEEE. CDR3 DNA: TGTGCCAGCAGCGAGGACAGGCGCGGCTATGGCTACACCTTC. Amino acids: CASSEDRRGYGYTF.

This clonotype was observed at least ten times. The chain combines TRBV20-1 with TRBJ2-7; D not resolved. The CDR3 spans 15 residues. The germline gives CDR1 DFQATT, CDR2 SNEGSKA (reference sequence). Trimming pared 1 base from V and 3 bases from J, leaving 16 bases between. For the CDR3, the DNA is TGCAGTGCTAGAGCCGGTATCCGGCAGCTCTACGAGCAGTACGTC. Residues: CSARAGIRQLYEQYV.